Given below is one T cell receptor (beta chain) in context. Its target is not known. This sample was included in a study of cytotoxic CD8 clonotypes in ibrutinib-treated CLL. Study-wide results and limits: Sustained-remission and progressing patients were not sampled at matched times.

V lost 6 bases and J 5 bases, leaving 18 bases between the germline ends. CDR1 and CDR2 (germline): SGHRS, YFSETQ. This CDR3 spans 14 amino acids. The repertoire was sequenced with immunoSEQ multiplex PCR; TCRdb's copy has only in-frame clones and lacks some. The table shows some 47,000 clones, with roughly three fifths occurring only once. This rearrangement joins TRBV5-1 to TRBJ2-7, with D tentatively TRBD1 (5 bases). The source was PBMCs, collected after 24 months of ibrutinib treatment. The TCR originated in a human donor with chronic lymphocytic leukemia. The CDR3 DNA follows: TGCGCCAGCACTTTTGATTCAGGGTCGGACGAGCAGTACTTC. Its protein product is CASTFDSGSDEQYF.